Reported below is one TCR beta chain. From RNA transcripts, TCR beta CDR3 regions were amplified. With the HTBI primer set, the TCR CDR3 went through a first round of RT-PCR. TCRdb reprocessed the multiplex PCR reads with MiXCR, giving one entry per CDR3 protein. The sample contains approximately 300,000 distinct CDR3 sequences, roughly 20% of which appear only once. The data are from a study of T cells in Graves' hyperthyroidism and ophthalmopathy. Uncontrolled infection, other autoimmune disease, pregnancy and lactation each barred patients from inclusion. This CDR3 is built from 16 residues. Germline-derived CDR1 and CDR2 are SGHTA and FQGNSA. V shed 8 bases, J shed 1 base, and the junction held 10 bases outside the gene matches.

Sequences were obtained from blood. This clonotype was obtained from a man aged 45 to 65 with Graves' ophthalmopathy. The chain has TRBV7-2 and TRBJ2-3; 9 bases are a match to TRBD2. The CDR3 is CASLRTLAGRTDTQYF. The CDR3 DNA reads as TGTGCCAGCCTCCGAACGCTAGCGGGGCGCACAGATACGCAGTATTTT.